The entry below describes one T cell receptor (beta chain). The target antigen is unknown. PCR was performed a second time for about 7 to 12 cycles using a sample-barcoded 5' primer and a J-beta primer mix. Every cDNA molecule carried a tag from a template-switch adaptor bearing 12 random nucleotides. TCRdb processed the 5' RACE reads anew with MiXCR; each CDR3 protein has one entry. The sample gives roughly 1.7 million distinct CDR3 sequences, almost 35% of which show up once; around 10% is in the top ten. The data are from a study of blood T cells in healthy people across ages. Study-wide results and caveats: Possibly, changes in expanded clonotypes were confounded because donor CMV status was unknown.

The CDR3 is 18 amino acids. V lost 4 bases, J lost 2 bases, and 9 bases stayed unmatched. CDR1 and CDR2 (germline): LGHDT, YNNKEL (reference sequence). The TCR was taken from a woman in her 30s in good health. The sequencing sample was made of blood. The V and J genes are TRBV3-1 and TRBJ2-3, with TRBD2 matching over 13 bases. The CDR3 loop is CASSPGLAGAPPTDTQYF. CDR3 in DNA: TGTGCCAGCAGCCCCGGACTAGCGGGGGCCCCTCCCACAGATACGCAGTATTTT.